Given below is one T cell receptor beta chain in context. Per the original methods: It was from reference gene primer amplification that nucleated cell counts were estimated. Only in-frame clones appear in the TCRdb table, and some are missing; sequencing was by immunoSEQ multiplex PCR. V, J and clone size derive from that table, while D and trimming were established from the DNA sequence. The sample has under 200,000 clones, approximately 91% seen once. This sample was included in a study of blood T cell repertoires in COVID-19. Overall study: Researchers got acute and convalescent COVID-19 samples from the United States, Italy and Spain. Sources were T cells, B-cell-depleted T cells, or PBMCs; the material itself was cDNA or gDNA.

Germline V gene sequence: CDR1 SGHDN, CDR2 FVKESK. CDR3 size: 16 residues. J lost 9 bases, V lost 1 base, and 11 bases had no gene match. The chain joins TRBV14 to TRBJ2-1; TRBD2 aligns across 8 bases. The sample comprised peripheral blood. This receptor was obtained from a man between 18 and 35 years old with acute or convalescent COVID-19. The CDR3 sequence is CASSQVGREDRSEQFF. The CDR3 nucleotides read TGTGCCAGCAGCCAAGTTGGGCGGGAGGATCGGAGTGAGCAGTTCTTC.